This T cell receptor (beta chain) is from a study of OX40 agonist ivuxolimab in advanced cancers. The CDR3 runs 17 residues. The germline gives CDR1 MNHEY, CDR2 SMNVEV (reference sequence). The V and J ends lost 3 bases and 2 bases respectively, with 17 bases between them. On this clone: Antigen: not known.

TCRdb's copy holds only in-frame clones and misses some; the assay was immunoSEQ multiplex PCR. The table includes some 100,000 clones, roughly 80% detected once. Study observations and caveats: Researchers report that CD8+ T cells had, on average, more expanded clones than CD4+.

J is TRBJ2-1 and V is TRBV27; D could derive from TRBD1 or TRBD2 (5 bases each). This specimen was CD4+ or CD8+ T cells sorted from blood, taken in a trial of the OX40 agonist ivuxolimab. The sequence was obtained from an adult with an advanced solid tumor such as melanoma, head and neck, liver or kidney cancer. For the CDR3, the DNA is TGTGCCAGCAGTTTTCGCCCGGGACCGGTCCCCTACAATGAGCAGTTCTTC. As protein: CASSFRPGPVPYNEQFF.